A single sample is the source of the 25 T cell receptor beta chains below, sequenced in a study of blood T cell repertoires in COVID-19. Assay used: immunoSEQ multiplex PCR; TCRdb lists only in-frame clones, some missing. The data show about 200,000 clones, about 84% seen once. The material sequenced was peripheral blood. The receptors here all came from a woman older than 75 with COVID-19, enrolled during active disease.

The chain combines TRBV5-4 with TRBJ1-3; D ambiguous. Germline CDR1 is SGHNT and CDR2 is YYREEE (reference sequence). This CDR3 has 14 amino acids. V lost 0 bases and J lost 4, with 8 bases in between. This CDR3 is CASSLEAGGNTIYF. The CDR3 coding sequence is TGTGCCAGCAGCTTGGAGGCAGGCGGAAACACCATATATTTT.

This chain joins TRBV5-1 and TRBJ2-1, with 13 bases fitting TRBD2. V dropped 4 bases and J dropped 8; count of bases not matched to a gene: 3. The CDR3 loop spans 14 amino acids. Germline lookup yields CDR1 SGHRS and CDR2 YFSETQ. CDR3 region: CASSRTSGSYEQFF. The CDR3 bases are TGCGCCAGCAGCCGGACTAGCGGGAGTTATGAGCAGTTCTTC. Full variable domain (rest looked up from reference TRBV5-1 and TRBJ2-1): KAGVTQTPRYLIKTRGQQVTLSCSPISGHRSVSWYQQTPGQGLQFLFEYFSETQRNKGNFPGRFSGRQFSNSRSEMNVSTLELGDSALYLCASSRTSGSYEQFFGPGTRLTVL.

The rearrangement links TRBV6-1 to TRBJ1-6; 8 positions agree with TRBD1. V trimming: 4 bases; J trimming: 8 bases; junction bases outside the gene matches: 13. The CDR3 covers 17 residues. Germline assignment: CDR1 MNHNS and CDR2 SASEGT. Here the CDR3 reads CASSASSTGDKYSPLHF. DNA of the CDR3: TGTGCCAGCAGTGCTTCCTCGACAGGGGATAAATATTCACCCCTCCACTTT.

V and J are TRBV12-3 or TRBV12-4 and TRBJ2-7, with D tentatively TRBD1 (6 bases). The CDR3 extends over 12 amino acids. V lost 5 bases, J lost 4 bases, and 9 bases lay in between. Written as DNA, the CDR3 is TGTGCCAGCAGTCCGCAGGGGTACGAGCAGTACTTC. It translates to CASSPQGYEQYF.

This chain links TRBV24-1 with TRBJ1-1; TRBD1 agrees at 8 bases. Germline V gene data show CDR1 as KGHDR and CDR2 as SFDVKD. The CDR3 is 16 residues long. V trimming: 4 bases; J trimming: 2 bases; junction bases outside the gene matches: 8. This chain's CDR3 is CATSDLPGQENTEAFF. The CDR3 coding sequence is TGTGCCACCAGTGACCTTCCGGGACAGGAAAACACTGAAGCTTTCTTT.

The CDR3 protein is CASTPGGKAFF. The CDR3 nucleotides are TGTGCCAGCACACCTGGGGGGAAAGCTTTCTTT. This chain uses TRBV5-4 with TRBJ1-1; possibly TRBD1 for D (5 bases). Germline lookup yields CDR1 SGHNT and CDR2 YYREEE (reference sequence). This CDR3 is built from 11 residues. The V gene lost 6 bases and the J gene lost 9 bases, with 12 bases spanning the gap. The variable domain in full, completed from reference TRBV5-4 and TRBJ1-1, reads ETGVTQSPTHLIKTRGQQVTLRCSSQSGHNTVSWYQQALGQGPQFIFQYYREEENGRGNFPPRFSGLQFPNYSSELNVNALELDDSALYLCASTPGGKAFFGQGTRLTVV.

The chain couples TRBV7-2 to TRBJ2-7; D might be TRBD2 (6 bases). The germline V and J ends were trimmed by 3 bases and 4 bases, with 19 bases remaining between them. The germline V gene encodes CDR1 SGHTA and CDR2 FQGNSA. This CDR3 has 16 residues. The CDR3 spells CASSFVGRRGSYEQYF. The CDR3, as DNA: TGTGCCAGCAGCTTTGTGGGGAGGAGGGGTTCGTACGAGCAGTACTTC.

The rearrangement links TRBV6-6 to TRBJ1-5, with 7 nucleotides matching TRBD1. The length of the CDR3 is 13 residues. Germline CDR1 reads MNHNY; CDR2 reads SVGAGI (reference sequence). V shed 7 bases and J 5 bases; nucleotides not matched to a gene: 5. This chain's CDR3 is CASIQTGDQPQHF. Here the CDR3 DNA reads TGTGCCAGCATCCAAACAGGGGATCAGCCCCAGCATTTT.

This sequence joins TRBV3-1 (or the pseudogene TRBV3-2) and TRBJ2-5; D may be TRBD2 (5 bases). The length of the CDR3 is 16 residues. V was clipped by 1 base and J by 4 bases, with 16 bases between them. Looked up from germline, CDR1 is LGHDT and CDR2 is YNNKEL (reference sequence). The CDR3 reads CASSQGSELRVETQYF. As DNA, the CDR3 is TGTGCCAGCAGCCAAGGTAGCGAGTTACGAGTAGAGACCCAGTACTTC.

The chain uses TRBV5-8 and TRBJ2-1, with a tentative D call TRBD1 (5 bases). CDR3 length: 12 amino acids. CDR1 SGHTS and CDR2 YDEGEE come from the germline V gene. V was trimmed by 4 bases and J by 9 bases, leaving 11 bases between them. In nucleotides, the CDR3 is TGTGCCAGCAGCCTCCAGGGTGGTGAGCAGTTCTTC. Translated: CASSLQGGEQFF.

V is TRBV3-1 (or the pseudogene TRBV3-2) and J is TRBJ1-5, with 8 bases identical to TRBD1. Losses at the gene ends were 4 bases for V and 1 base for J; bases not matched to a gene: 3. Germline V CDR1 and CDR2: LGHDT, YNNKEL (reference sequence). This CDR3 spans 15 amino acids. In nucleotides, the CDR3 is TGTGCCAGCAGCCGGACAGGGAACAGCAATCAGCCCCAGCATTTT. This encodes CASSRTGNSNQPQHF.

In regard to this clone: The identical CDR3 is also encoded by other nucleotide sequences in the sample. The chain links TRBV9 to TRBJ2-5, with 15 nucleotides matching TRBD2. This CDR3 comprises 15 residues. Germline values: CDR1 SGDLS, CDR2 YYNGEE. V lost 2 bases to trimming and J lost 5 bases; unmatched junction nucleotides: 1. Here the CDR3 reads CASSVGLAGGETQYF. The CDR3, as DNA: TGTGCCAGCAGCGTTGGACTAGCGGGAGGGGAGACCCAGTACTTC.

This sequence joins TRBV4-1 and TRBJ1-6; weak D call: TRBD1 (5 bases). The CDR3 sequence is 17 residues long. Trimming pared 4 bases from V and 4 bases from J, leaving 17 bases between. Germline CDR1 and CDR2: MGHRA and YSYEKL. The CDR3 coding sequence is TGCGCCAGCAGCCCGCCAGGGTCCACGGGTTATAATTCACCCCTCCACTTT. Translating gives CASSPPGSTGYNSPLHF.

The chain couples TRBV7-6 to TRBJ2-1; perhaps TRBD2 as D (5 bases). The CDR3 runs 13 residues. Trimming removed 5 bases from V and 8 bases from J, with 13 bases in between. The V gene's germline CDR1 is SGHVS and CDR2 FNYEAQ. The CDR3 here is CASSTTPRDEQFF. As DNA, the CDR3 is TGTGCCAGCAGCACAACCCCGAGGGATGAGCAGTTCTTC.

The rearrangement links TRBV18 to TRBJ2-3; no clear D gene. This CDR3 is 14 amino acids long. The germline V gene encodes CDR1 KGHSH and CDR2 LQKENI. V was trimmed by 0 bases and J by 4 bases, leaving 8 bases between them. The CDR3 here is CASSPPSVPDTQYF. CDR3 DNA sequence: TGTGCCAGCTCACCACCTTCGGTGCCAGATACGCAGTATTTT.

The J gene is TRBJ2-4, the V gene TRBV5-4; TRBD1 matches 8 bases. The CDR3 extends over 15 amino acids. V gave up 4 bases and J gave up 0 bases; unmatched junction bases: 3. Per germline, CDR1 SGHNT and CDR2 YYREEE (reference sequence). CDR3 in amino acids: CASSPTGAAKNIQYF. The CDR3 region has the DNA TGTGCCAGCAGCCCGACAGGGGCAGCCAAAAACATTCAGTACTTC.

The V gene is TRBV11-2, the J gene TRBJ1-4; D may be TRBD1 (5 bases). Germline lookup yields CDR1 SGHAT and CDR2 FQNNGV. V was trimmed by 4 bases and J by 7 bases, leaving 28 bases between them. CDR3 length: 19 amino acids. This CDR3 reads CASSSIRPGGFGLSEKLFF. CDR3 coding DNA: TGTGCCAGCAGCTCCATTCGACCCGGGGGGTTTGGTCTTTCTGAAAAACTGTTTTTT.

The chain carries TRBV5-1 and TRBJ2-3; 16 nucleotides match TRBD2. CDR3 length: 17 amino acids. The germline V gene encodes CDR1 SGHRS and CDR2 YFSETQ. V dropped 4 bases and J dropped 5; count of bases not matched to a gene: 7. The CDR3 DNA is TGCGCCAGCAGCCCGGGGACTAGCGGGGGGGCTAGAGATACGCAGTATTTT. It codes for CASSPGTSGGARDTQYF.

The gene calls are TRBV10-1 and TRBJ2-7, with 9 bases matching TRBD1. Looked up from germline, CDR1 is WNHNN and CDR2 is SYGVQD (reference sequence). With V trimmed by 1 base and J by 6 bases, 13 bases remained unmatched. The CDR3 spans 17 residues. CDR3 in amino acids: CASSEFAWDRAEAEQYF. CDR3 in DNA: TGCGCCAGCAGTGAGTTCGCATGGGACAGGGCGGAGGCCGAGCAGTACTTC.

This chain uses TRBV15 with TRBJ2-2; D remains unclear. The CDR3 is 15 residues long. Looked up from germline, CDR1 is LNHNV and CDR2 is YYDKDF (reference sequence). V dropped 1 base and J dropped 0 bases, with 6 bases sitting between them. In DNA, the CDR3 is TGTGCCACCAGCAGAGCCCTTTCGAACACCGGGGAGCTGTTTTTT. It specifies CATSRALSNTGELFF.

This clone was detected a few times. Other DNA sequences in this sample translate to the same CDR3. V and J are TRBV5-1 and TRBJ2-1; no reliable D call. Trimming cost V 1 base and J 7 bases, with 9 bases left between them. Germline CDR1 reads SGHRS; CDR2 reads YFSETQ. The CDR3 spans 13 residues. CDR3 DNA sequence: TGCGCCAGCAGCTTGAACAGCTATAATGAGCAGTTCTTC. Translation gives CASSLNSYNEQFF.

The V call is TRBV5-1, the J call TRBJ1-1; 8 bases are a match to TRBD1. The CDR3 runs 14 residues. V gave up 4 bases and J gave up 5 bases; unmatched junction bases: 7. The germline gives CDR1 SGHRS, CDR2 YFSETQ. In DNA, the CDR3 is TGCGCCAGCAGCAGTGACAGGGGAGGTACTGAAGCTTTCTTT. It yields the protein CASSSDRGGTEAFF.

The chain joins TRBV7-6 to TRBJ2-5; 8 nucleotides align to TRBD2. The V gene's germline CDR1 is SGHVS and CDR2 FNYEAQ. Trimming cost V 2 bases and J 1 base; bases outside gene matches: 3. This CDR3 contains 15 residues. The CDR3 coding sequence is TGTGCCAGCAGCTTAAGCGGGGGCATCCAAGAGACCCAGTACTTC. Its protein is CASSLSGGIQETQYF.

The rearrangement links TRBV2 to TRBJ2-5, with D hard to call. The CDR3 covers 12 residues. V gave up 4 bases and J gave up 5 bases, with 8 bases separating them. Germline CDR1 and CDR2: SNHLY and FYNNEI. CDR3 sequence reads: CASSVVGETQYF. Written as DNA, the CDR3 is TGTGCCAGCAGTGTCGTCGGGGAGACCCAGTACTTC.

Written as DNA, the CDR3 is TGTGCCAGCAGTCCTCGTACTAGCGGGAGGTTTTACGAGCAGTACTTC. Its translation: CASSPRTSGRFYEQYF. The chain has TRBV3-1 (or the pseudogene TRBV3-2) and TRBJ2-7; 12 nucleotides agree with TRBD2. The CDR3 has 16 amino acids. Trimming took 6 bases from V and 4 from J; bases not matched to a gene: 10. Per the germline V gene, CDR1 is LGHDT and CDR2 is YNNKEL (reference sequence).